This entry describes one TCR beta chain. Produced via immunoSEQ multiplex PCR; TCRdb's table is partial and in-frame only. The repertoire holds around 94,000 clones, with about 88% as singletons. This entry belongs to a study of control samples from healthy donors and cancer patients. J lost 1 base, V lost 5 bases, and 10 bases had no gene match. The CDR3 runs 17 residues. Germline CDR1 and CDR2: PRHDT and FYEKMQ (reference sequence). The source material was blood. The clonotype originates from a woman aged 50 to 60 in good health. The V and J genes are TRBV13 and TRBJ1-1, with 10 positions matching TRBD1. The CDR3 here is CASSARQGAGGNTEAFF. The CDR3, as DNA: TGTGCCAGCAGCGCACGACAGGGGGCAGGTGGGAACACTGAAGCTTTCTTT.